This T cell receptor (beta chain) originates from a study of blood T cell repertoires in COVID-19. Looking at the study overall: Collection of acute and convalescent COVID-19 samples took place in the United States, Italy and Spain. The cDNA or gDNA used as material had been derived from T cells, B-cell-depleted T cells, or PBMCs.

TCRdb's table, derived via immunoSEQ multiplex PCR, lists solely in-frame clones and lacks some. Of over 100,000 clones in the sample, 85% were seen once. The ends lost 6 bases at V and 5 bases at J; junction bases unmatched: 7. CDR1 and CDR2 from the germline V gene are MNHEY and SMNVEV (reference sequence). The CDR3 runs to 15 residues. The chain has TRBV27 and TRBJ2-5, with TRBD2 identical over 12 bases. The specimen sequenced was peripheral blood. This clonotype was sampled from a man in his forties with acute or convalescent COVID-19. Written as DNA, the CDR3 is TGTGCCAGCAGACAACTAGCGGGGGGCCTGGAGACCCAGTACTTC. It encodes CASRQLAGGLETQYF.